A selection of T cell receptor beta chains follows, all from one sample in a study of cytomegalovirus exposure and HLA in healthy donors. The protocol was immunoSEQ multiplex PCR, while the TCRdb copy is restricted to in-frame clones and leaves out a portion. The sample contains roughly 200,000 clones, around 77% of which appear only once. Source material: PBMCs. The receptors were sampled from a man aged 25-40 years in good health and CMV-seronegative. Each CDR3 is given with its conserved first and last residue. A D gene is named only where the DNA matches it firmly. Clone size is not always given. Where it is, it says once, few, many or a class for expanded clones.

j_gene	d_gene	v_gene	abundance	CDR3nt	CDR3aa
TRBJ2-5	TRBD2	TRBV13	once	TGTGCCAGCAGCCCCGCGGGAGACCAAGAGACCCAGTACTTC	CASSPAGDQETQYF
TRBJ2-2	NA	TRBV27	NA	TGTGCCAGCAGTTTATTCCAGAACATTCCGAACACCGGGGAGCTGTTTTTT	CASSLFQNIPNTGELFF
TRBJ1-5	TRBD1	TRBV19	NA	TGTGCCAGTAGTAGGAGACAGGGGGACAATCAGCCCCAGCATTTT	CASSRRQGDNQPQHF
TRBJ2-7	NA	TRBV19	once	TGTGCCAGTAGGGACAGCGGGACTGGCTACTACGAGCAGTACTTC	CASRDSGTGYYEQYF
TRBJ2-7	NA	TRBV14	NA	TGTGCCAGCAGCCAAGATCTAGTCCACGAGCAGTACTTC	CASSQDLVHEQYF
TRBJ1-4	NA	TRBV6-5	few	TGTGCCAGCAGTGGCCGGGACAAGGGGGTTGAAAAACTGTTTTTT	CASSGRDKGVEKLFF
TRBJ2-7	NA	TRBV28	NA	TGTGCCAGCAGTATATCCTACGAGCAGTACTTC	CASSISYEQYF
TRBJ2-1	NA	TRBV5-1	once	TGCGCCAGCAGCTTGGAGGGCGGGTCGACTTCCGGCGTTTACAATGAGCAGTTCTTC	CASSLEGGSTSGVYNEQFF
TRBJ2-1	NA	TRBV28	NA	TGTGCCAGCAGTTTATACCCCGGACAGAAGGCTACCTACAATGAGCAGTTCTTC	CASSLYPGQKATYNEQFF
TRBJ2-1	NA	TRBV5-1	NA	TGCGCCAGCAGCCTGGGTGTCGACAATGAGCAGTTCTTC	CASSLGVDNEQFF
TRBJ1-2	NA	TRBV6-6	NA	TGTGCCAGCAGTCCGCGAGAAGCCAAGCCTGGCTACACCTTC	CASSPREAKPGYTF
TRBJ1-1	NA	TRBV4-2	few	TGTGCCAGCAGGCAACAACAGGGCGCCACTGAAGCTTTCTTT	CASRQQQGATEAFF
TRBJ1-2	TRBD1	TRBV5-1	NA	TGCGCCAGCAGCGAATTCCAGGGGGCTATCAACTATGGCTACACCTTC	CASSEFQGAINYGYTF
TRBJ2-3	TRBD2	TRBV10-3	NA	TGTGCCATCAGAACGCCTGGGACTAGCGGAGATACGCAGTATTTT	CAIRTPGTSGDTQYF
TRBJ2-2	TRBD2	TRBV2	NA	TGTGCCAGCAGTGCGGGCGGGAGTAGGGCCGGGGAGCTGTTTTTT	CASSAGGSRAGELFF
TRBJ1-2	NA	TRBV9	once	TGTGCCAGCGAACAGTCTTATGGCTACACCTTC	CASEQSYGYTF
TRBJ1-5	NA	TRBV15	NA	TGTGCCACCAGTAAAAAGGGAGAGGTTGATCAGCCCCAGCATTTT	CATSKKGEVDQPQHF
TRBJ2-1	NA	TRBV13	NA	TGTGCCAGCAGCCGATTGGACAGGGCCCTTCGCGGGAGCCAACCATACAATGAGCAGTTCTTC	CASSRLDRALRGSQPYNEQFF
TRBJ1-1	NA	TRBV18	NA	TGTGCCAGCGGAGACACTGAAGCTTTCTTT	CASGDTEAFF
TRBJ2-1	TRBD2	TRBV5-1	few	TGCGCCAGCAGCTTGGCCGCTGGGACTAGCGGGAGGCTATACAATGAGCAGTTCTTC	CASSLAAGTSGRLYNEQFF
TRBJ2-5	TRBD2	TRBV9	NA	TGTGCCAGCAGCCTTATAGCGGGGTTTCGGCAGACCCAGTACTTC	CASSLIAGFRQTQYF
TRBJ1-4	NA	TRBV6-5	NA	TGTGCCAGCAGTTTCAACCGGGACATAGGGAATGAAAAACTGTTTTTT	CASSFNRDIGNEKLFF
TRBJ2-6	TRBD1	TRBV28	NA	TGTGCCAGTGAGGCAGGGGGCGCGAGCGGGGCCAACGTCCTGACTTTC	CASEAGGASGANVLTF
TRBJ1-5	TRBD1	TRBV28	NA	TGTGCCAGCATCGAGACAGGGCCAAATCAGCCCCAGCATTTT	CASIETGPNQPQHF
TRBJ2-2	NA	TRBV7-3	NA	TGTGCCAGCACCCTAGCGCCATCGAGTACCGGGGAGCTGTTTTTT	CASTLAPSSTGELFF
TRBJ2-1	NA	TRBV7-3	NA	TGTGCCAGCAGCTATACCCGGGACTACAATGAGCAGTTCTTC	CASSYTRDYNEQFF
TRBJ1-2	TRBD1	TRBV15	once	TGTGCCACCAGCAGAGGACAGGGTTACTATGGCTACACCTTC	CATSRGQGYYGYTF
TRBJ2-3	TRBD1	TRBV5-1	NA	TGCGCCAGCAGCTTCCGCGGACAGGGGGGCGATACGCAGTATTTT	CASSFRGQGGDTQYF
TRBJ1-2	TRBD1	TRBV27	NA	TGTGCCAGCCGTAAATCGGACAGGGGTAACTATGGCTACACCTTC	CASRKSDRGNYGYTF
TRBJ1-2	NA	TRBV19	NA	TGTGCCAGTGCCGCGGTGTCAGGACTTGGTGGCTACACCTTC	CASAAVSGLGGYTF
TRBJ2-3	TRBD2	TRBV27	NA	TGTGCCAGCAGTTCGGTACTAGCGGGATACACAGATACGCAGTATTTT	CASSSVLAGYTDTQYF
TRBJ1-1	NA	TRBV6-5	NA	TGTGCCAGCAGTTACTCGACAGGACTCACTGAAGCTTTCTTT	CASSYSTGLTEAFF
TRBJ1-1	TRBD1	TRBV27	NA	TGTGCCAGCACCTCGACAGGGGACACTGAAGCTTTCTTT	CASTSTGDTEAFF
TRBJ2-3	NA	TRBV30	NA	TGTGCCTGGAGTGTCAGCGGGTTTGGCGATACGCAGTATTTT	CAWSVSGFGDTQYF
TRBJ1-1	TRBD1	TRBV29-1	NA	TGCAGCGTAGGACAGGGGGTGGCTGAAGCTTTCTTT	CSVGQGVAEAFF
TRBJ2-7	NA	TRBV4-1	few	TGCGCCAGCAGCCAAGGCGGACTGGACCCCTACGAGCAGTACTTC	CASSQGGLDPYEQYF
TRBJ2-7	NA	TRBV5-1	NA	TGCGCCAGCAGACCGACTAGGGGTATCTACGAGCAGTACTTC	CASRPTRGIYEQYF
TRBJ2-1	NA	TRBV7-3	NA	TGTGCCAGCAGCTTAGGGGACGGCGGGACCTCCTACAATGAGCAGTTCTTC	CASSLGDGGTSYNEQFF
TRBJ2-7	TRBD2	TRBV28	NA	TGTGCCAGCCGCGGGAGTAGCTACGAGCAGTACTTC	CASRGSSYEQYF
TRBJ1-1	TRBD1	TRBV19	NA	TGTGCCAGTAGGACAGGGGGCACTGAAGCTTTCTTT	CASRTGGTEAFF
TRBJ2-2	NA	TRBV25-1	NA	TGTGCCAGCAGTGGCGATCGGCGGGACACCGGGGAGCTGTTTTTT	CASSGDRRDTGELFF
TRBJ2-3	TRBD2	TRBV5-6	NA	TGTGCCAGCAGCTTGAGCGGACGGGAGGTCACAGATACGCAGTATTTT	CASSLSGREVTDTQYF
TRBJ2-2	NA	TRBV12-2	NA	TGTGCAAGTCGCTTAAACGGTATTGCGACTTACACCGGGGAGCTGTTTTTT	CASRLNGIATYTGELFF
TRBJ1-4	NA	TRBV29-1	NA	TGCAGCGGCCGATCAGGCGATGAAAAACTGTTTTTT	CSGRSGDEKLFF